Included here is one TCR beta chain sequence, with context. Its antigen remains unidentified. Base qualities were left out, and no much larger clone turns up one base away. These data belong to a study of cytomegalovirus exposure and HLA in healthy donors (TCRdb year 2017). At the level of the whole study: In an earlier analysis of approximately 500 of the donors, under 300 Gb of sequence data and 90 million to 120 million unique TCR beta sequences from about 180 million T cells were reported. Roughly 290 gigabases of sequencing data and approximately 92 million unique TCR sequences made up an early release that covered around 640 HLA-typed donors. Of the approximately 400 genotyped donors, 75% to 85% were placed in the genetic ancestry cluster associated with self-reported Caucasian donors. The aim of the study was to test whether cataloging public T cell receptors could identify signatures of past pathogen exposure. Using immunosequencing, the study profiled T cell repertoires from 640 or so subjects and related those repertoires to cytomegalovirus serostatus. A separate validation cohort of 100 to 150 different subjects was used in addition to the roughly 720-subject first cohort. The study combined high-throughput TCR immunosequencing, statistical association of individual TCRs with disease status, and machine learning to predict cytomegalovirus infection status. To study patterns of TCR occurrence, a later analysis re-analyzed previously published TCR beta repertoires from hundreds of donors and added high-resolution HLA genotyping. Rather than drawing on any new phenotypic data, the later analysis identified candidate immune exposures from TCR beta sequences and the way those sequences occurred across donors. An earlier analysis of around 540 of the donors applied high-throughput TCR beta sequencing to assess whether each TCR beta V gene segment acted as functional or pseudogenic. Alongside the repertoire data, information on donor age, sex, ethnicity and CMV serostatus was compiled. Genome-wide SNP genotypes for about 65% of the 666 donors were used in a later genetic analysis, which treated that subset as a discovery cohort. Every discovery cohort repertoire had been produced on one sequencing platform. Both class I and class II loci were covered by HLA typing, at four-digit resolution. The number of donors typed differed by locus, with about 629-630 for A, B, C, DRB1 and DQB1, around 560 for DQA1, 600 to 610 for DPA1, and around 460 for DPB1. Roughly five DR-DQ haplotypes were treated as single units for association and clustering because of strong linkage in the cohort. Among about 400 genotyped donors of the cohort, an average of approximately 200,000 unique TCR beta nucleotide sequences was sequenced per donor, of which about 19% were non-productive.

The cohort was made up of 500 to 850 healthy bone marrow donors. Cohort members were all nominally healthy when sampled, although unrecorded immune exposures were likely present. The donor was CMV seronegative and was included in the group of a few hundred seronegative cohort members. Each donor provided a peripheral blood sample, and peripheral blood mononuclear cells were used for TCR beta sequencing. Genomic DNA was extracted from the blood cell samples with the Qiagen DNeasy Blood Extraction Kit. General findings and caveats noted by the study authors: Presence/absence analyses assumed roughly uniform sequencing depth across donors, an assumption that may not hold. When HLA alleles, especially DR and DQ, strongly co-occurred, TCR associations were difficult to assign to individual alleles. Most CMV-associated TCR beta chains appeared to be HLA-restricted in a later analysis, and the HLA associations seemed to be driven largely by CMV exposure. In a later genetic analysis, a missense DCLRE1C variant was associated with V-gene and J-gene trimming of TCR beta chains, and the association was replicated in an independent cohort. Across donors, most TCR sequences were observed very rarely, whereas some public TCRs were present in many individuals. The classifier was reported to diagnose cytomegalovirus status with high specificity and sensitivity in both the original cohort and the validation cohort. A few of the identified cytomegalovirus-associated TCR beta chains were confirmed in vitro to be specific for cytomegalovirus antigens. The 87-base-pair reads could not distinguish some IMGT-functional V segments, including TRBV6-2 and TRBV6-3, so those segments were excluded. According to a later analysis, parvovirus B19, influenza, CMV and Epstein-Barr virus appeared linked to several top co-occurrence clusters. For the cohort, immune exposure information was limited to CMV serostatus. A later analysis found that HLA-associated TCR beta chains were more clonally expanded and had lower generation probabilities than equally common non-associated chains. A later analysis associated 15,000 or so TCR beta sequences with specific HLA alleles at a false discovery rate of 0.05. Because counts were too low, 15 to 20 rarely observed V segments, including chromosome 9 orphons, were excluded from the earlier analysis of 587 of the donors. According to the authors, the approach could potentially be generalized to other disease states and immunological phenotypes. An earlier analysis of approximately 500 of the donors showed that most TCR beta V segments appeared in productive rearrangements either about 87% or about 30% of the time, which broadly matched IMGT annotations. Because some donors lacked HLA typing at each locus, the association tests relied only on the typed subset. The sequencing pipeline was judged likely to have produced a cluster of highly shared sequence variants as a technical artifact. A further reported finding was that TCR beta sequences accurately predicted the HLA-A and HLA-B alleles for most subjects in the first cohort. This cohort had only TCR beta chains sequenced, and the lack of alpha or paired-chain data limited which features could be detected. A total of 150 to 200 TCR beta chains were listed by the study as associated with cytomegalovirus. A later genetic analysis reported fewer N-insertions in productive TCRs among donors in an Asian-associated ancestry cluster than the approximately 670-donor mean. In a later analysis, TCR association rates were found to vary across HLA loci, with the most associated TCRs seen for DRB1 alleles and the fewest for HLA-C alleles. Correlated functional status among segregating V segments might be attributable to linkage disequilibrium, but an unknown experimental factor could not be ruled out.

Taken from the germline V gene (reference sequence), the CDR1 and CDR2 loops are LNHDA and SQIVND. For this chain, trimming is 5 bases at the V end and 4 bases at the J end, and the number of junction bases without a gene match is 4. From its cysteine to its phenylalanine, the CDR3 spans 13 amino acids. The retained sequence is limited to the CDR3, 39 bases, with the frame set at the first base. The library was produced with the immunoSEQ multiplex PCR assay. For the multiplex PCR, a mixture combining 60 forward primers for TCR Vbeta segments and 13 reverse primers for TCR Jbeta segments was used. The CDR3 region of rearranged TCR beta genes was amplified from genomic DNA with a multiplex PCR assay. The amplified TCR beta libraries were sequenced on the Illumina HiSeq System as 87-base-pair reads. As for the authors' bioinformatics: A later analysis tallied 80 million to 95 million unique TCR beta chains across the 666 repertoires, and about 10 million of those chains were shared by two or more donors. Raw reads were error-corrected and collapsed into unique sequences by a nearest-neighbor algorithm in which closely related sequences were merged to remove PCR and sequencing errors. CDR3 sequences were aligned to IMGT reference sequences to assign V, D and J gene segments. For a sequence to be retained, at least a six-nucleotide match to both a V gene segment and a J gene segment was required. A rearrangement was called productive if the CDR3 had no stop codons and remained in frame with V and J, and every other rearrangement was called non-productive. Following IMGT convention, CDR3 was defined as the stretch from the second conserved V-encoded cysteine up to the conserved J-encoded phenylalanine. The earlier analysis of fewer than 700 of the donors excluded sequences that lacked an unambiguous match to a single V gene segment. In an earlier analysis of a few hundred of the donors, V segments were called functional above 56.7% productive rearrangements and were called segregating when the between-donor standard deviation exceeded 5%. To diagnose cytomegalovirus status from the catalog of TCR beta chain sequences, a statistical classification framework was built. In a later analysis, TCR nucleotide sequences were compared against IMGT/GENE-DB human TR gene sequences so that V and J genes could be assigned. The TCRdist pipeline was used in a later analysis to assign CDR3 sequences and most-parsimonious VDJ recombination scenarios. A later analysis defined each TCR beta chain by its CDR3 amino acid sequence plus V-gene family, and excluded reads lacking a unique V-gene family. To address suspected cross-contamination and a sequencing artifact, a later analysis removed approximately 600 highly shared, low-generation-probability nucleotide sequences. In a later analysis, a clonal expansion index for each public chain was calculated from normalized within-repertoire ranks of inferred template counts. In a later analysis, generation probabilities were computed with a VDJ recombination model fitted to out-of-frame rearrangements, and the resulting probabilities were checked against IGoR. A later analysis scored TCR-TCR, TCR-HLA and TCR-CMV co-occurrence with hypergeometric tests, applying a repertoire-size bias correction to TCR pairs. To estimate false discovery rates, a later analysis permuted the HLA or CMV assignments 20 times. In a later analysis, co-occurring TCRs were grouped using DBSCAN, with TCRdist sequence similarity added in when clustering inside HLA-allele-positive subsets. Repertoires with fewer than 30,000 or more than 120,000 public chains were left out of co-occurrence clustering, as were five repertoires with anomalous nucleotide sharing. The clones in this table, taken by TCRdb from immuneACCESS, are in-frame only. Not every clone is retained; where verified, under half of the shortfall comes from an unresolved V gene, and the cause of the rest is unknown. V, J and clone size were drawn from that table, and D and trimming were deduced from the DNA. The sample contains about 190,000 clones, 75% to 90% of them found a single time. The top ten hold roughly 0.32% of the sample.

The V gene is TRBV19 and the J gene is TRBJ1-2; 7 nucleotides in the junction match TRBD1. The sequencing sample was made of PBMCs. The clonotype comes from a woman in her 30s in good health and CMV-seronegative. The bases read TGTGCCAGTAGTGCGACAGGGACCTATGGCTACACCTTC. This translates into CASSATGTYGYTF.